This is a list of T cell receptor beta chains from one sample in a study of shared clonotypes between healthy human individuals. Method: immunoSEQ multiplex PCR; TCRdb's copy keeps in-frame clones and lacks some. The sample contains some 790,000 clones, about two thirds of which appear only once. The sequenced sample was memory CD4+ T cells sorted from blood. The receptors here all came from a woman aged 25 to 39 in good health. CDR3s include the opening cysteine and the closing phenylalanine or tryptophan. A D gene is named only where the DNA matches it firmly. Clone size is stated in some rows and not others, as once, few, many or a class when expanded.

cdr3_length d_call j_call v_call clone_size cdr3_aa cdr3_nt
15 - TRBJ2-3 TRBV13 - CASSLLDRDTDTQYF TGTGCCAGCAGCTTACTGGACCGCGACACAGATACGCAGTATTTT
13 TRBD2 TRBJ2-7 TRBV27 - CASSLAGVTEQYF TGTGCCAGCAGTTTAGCGGGAGTAACCGAGCAGTACTTC
17 - TRBJ2-1 TRBV27 - CASTGGGPLVGYNEQFF TGTGCCAGCACAGGAGGCGGGCCCTTAGTTGGCTACAATGAGCAGTTCTTC
14 - TRBJ2-7 TRBV5-4 - CASSHKRGAYEQYF TGTGCCAGCAGCCACAAAAGGGGTGCCTACGAGCAGTACTTC
16 - TRBJ1-1 TRBV28 - CASSRPPGRVDTEAFF TGTGCCAGCAGTCGACCACCTGGACGGGTCGACACTGAAGCTTTCTTT
13 TRBD1 TRBJ1-4 TRBV10-3 - CATRGQANEKLFF TGTGCCACCAGGGGGCAGGCTAATGAAAAACTGTTTTTT
16 TRBD2 TRBJ2-1 TRBV2 many CASSEPGTSTLNEQFF TGTGCCAGCAGTGAGCCCGGGACTAGCACCCTCAATGAGCAGTTCTTC
14 TRBD2 TRBJ2-1 TRBV2 - CASSGLAGINEQFF TGTGCCAGCAGTGGACTAGCGGGGATCAATGAGCAGTTCTTC
16 TRBD1 TRBJ1-2 TRBV6-6 - CASSYGGTGGNYGYTF TGTGCCAGCAGTTACGGCGGGACAGGGGGTAACTATGGCTACACCTTC
15 - TRBJ2-3 TRBV18 - CASSPPTGGTDTQYF TGTGCCAGCTCACCGCCGACTGGGGGGACAGATACGCAGTATTTT
17 TRBD1 TRBJ1-5 TRBV30 - CAWSQSMGTGDNQPQHF TGTGCCTGGAGCCAATCCATGGGGACAGGGGACAATCAGCCCCAGCATTTT
16 TRBD1 TRBJ1-2 TRBV18 - CASSQQDRAVGYGYTF TGTGCCAGCTCCCAACAGGACAGGGCGGTTGGATATGGCTACACCTTC
15 - TRBJ2-2 TRBV5-1 - CASSIDAPGTGELFF TGCGCCAGCAGCATAGACGCCCCGGGCACCGGGGAGCTGTTTTTT